This TCR beta chain stems from a study of blood T cell repertoires in COVID-19. This CDR3 is built from 14 residues. V was cut by 5 bases and J by 0 bases, with 10 bases left in between. Germline-derived CDR1 and CDR2 are MNHEY and SVGAGI. Enrolled through a virtual design, the participants were between 18 and 89 years of age and came from under 30 US areas. Data came from immunoSEQ multiplex PCR; TCRdb stores just in-frame clones and leaves some out. This sample carries 300,000 to 350,000 clones, over 75% of them seen once, and the ten largest clones take roughly 2%. Sequenced sample: PBMCs or T cells enriched from blood (not recorded which). The rearrangement joins TRBV6-5 to TRBJ1-1, with D maybe TRBD1 (6 bases). The sequence derives from a man between 25 and 39 years old who had recovered from COVID-19. CDR3 region: CASSPGVLNTEAFF. The CDR3 nucleotides read TGTGCCAGCAGTCCAGGGGTCTTGAACACTGAAGCTTTCTTT.